Below are 32 T cell receptor beta chains sequenced from a single sample in a study of OX40 agonist ivuxolimab in advanced cancers. Data came from immunoSEQ multiplex PCR; TCRdb stores just in-frame clones and leaves some out. The sample holds more than 50,000 clones, 84% seen once. This specimen was CD4+ or CD8+ T cells sorted from blood, taken in a trial of the OX40 agonist ivuxolimab. These receptors all come from an adult with an advanced solid tumor such as melanoma, head and neck, liver or kidney cancer.

The CDR3 coding sequence is TGTGCCAGCAGTCAGGGCAGAAACACTGAAGCTTTCTTT. This translates into CASSQGRNTEAFF. The chain uses TRBV6-5 and TRBJ1-1, with D maybe TRBD1 (5 bases). The ends were cut back, 5 bases at V and 2 bases at J, with 9 bases in the middle. The CDR3 extends over 13 amino acids. Germline lookup yields CDR1 MNHEY and CDR2 SVGAGI.

This sequence joins TRBV4-2 and TRBJ2-3; 10 positions agree with TRBD2. The CDR3 covers 18 residues. The V gene's germline CDR1 is LGHNA and CDR2 YNFKEQ. V lost 2 bases to trimming and J lost 1 base; unmatched junction nucleotides: 9. The chain's CDR3 is CASSQPDSGRARTDTQYF. DNA of the CDR3: TGTGCCAGCAGCCAACCTGACAGCGGGAGGGCCCGCACAGATACGCAGTATTTT.

The chain recombines TRBV30 with TRBJ1-1; tentatively, D is TRBD1 (6 bases). Germline lookup yields CDR1 GTSNPN and CDR2 SVGIG (reference sequence). CDR3 size: 11 residues. V lost 3 bases, J lost 6 bases, and 8 bases lay in between. CDR3 coding DNA: TGTGCCTGGAGCAAGGGGGCTGAAGCTTTCTTT. Translated: CAWSKGAEAFF.

The CDR3 is CASSLEHAEQFF. The CDR3 region has the DNA TGTGCCAGCAGCTTGGAACACGCTGAGCAGTTCTTC. The chain joins TRBV5-4 to TRBJ2-1; no clear D gene. V was shortened by 0 bases and J by 9 bases, with 7 bases between the two germline ends. The CDR3 is made up of 12 amino acids. Germline CDR1 reads SGHNT; CDR2 reads YYREEE (reference sequence).

V usage is TRBV9 and J usage is TRBJ1-2; 7 bases line up with TRBD1. The CDR3 has 16 residues. CDR1 is SGDLS, CDR2 YYNGEE, per germline. V trimming: 4 bases; J trimming: 2 bases; junction bases outside the gene matches: 11. CDR3 residues: CASSHPTGDRNYGYTF. In nucleotides, the CDR3 is TGTGCCAGCAGCCACCCAACAGGGGACAGAAACTATGGCTACACCTTC.

The V call is TRBV11-3, the J call TRBJ2-1; D remains ambiguous. Trimming cost V 1 base and J 10 bases, with 8 bases left between them. Germline CDR1 and CDR2: SGHNT and YENEEA. The CDR3 extends over 12 amino acids. DNA for the CDR3: TGTGCCAGCAGCTTAGGCGCGCGCGAGCAGTTCTTC. Encoded protein: CASSLGAREQFF. The variable domain in full, with the rest retrieved from reference TRBV11-3 and TRBJ2-1, is EAGVVQSPRYKIIEKKQPVAFWCNPISGHNTLYWYLQNLGQGPELLIRYENEEAVDDSQLPKDRFSAERLKGVDSTLKIQPAELGDSAVYLCASSLGAREQFFGPGTRLTVL.

DNA of the CDR3: TGCGCCAGCAGCCAAGATCCTGAGGGCCCGCAGCCCCAGCATTTT. As protein: CASSQDPEGPQPQHF. The chain links TRBV4-1 to TRBJ1-5; no definite D call. Trimming took 0 bases from V and 7 from J, leaving 13 bases between them. CDR3 length equals 15 residues. Germline V gene data show CDR1 as MGHRA and CDR2 as YSYEKL.

This chain joins TRBV5-1 and TRBJ2-5; D possibly corresponds to TRBD2 (5 bases). Looked up from germline, CDR1 is SGHRS and CDR2 is YFSETQ. V dropped 4 bases and J dropped 1 base, with 14 bases sitting between them. The CDR3 runs to 15 residues. Written as DNA, the CDR3 is TGCGCCAGCAGCCTTGGAACTAGGCGCCAAGAGACCCAGTACTTC. This gives the protein CASSLGTRRQETQYF.

This clone was detected only once. V and J are TRBV30 and TRBJ2-1; perhaps TRBD2 as D (5 bases). The CDR3 consists of 14 residues. Germline loops: CDR1 GTSNPN, CDR2 SVGIG (reference sequence). V lost 7 bases, J lost 0 bases, and 13 bases lay in between. The CDR3 here is CASSRESSYNEQFF. The DNA of the CDR3 is TGTGCCTCGTCAAGGGAGAGCTCCTACAATGAGCAGTTCTTC.

V and J are TRBV20-1 and TRBJ1-2; no definite D call. The CDR3 is 11 amino acids. Germline assignment: CDR1 DFQATT and CDR2 SNEGSKA (reference sequence). DNA of the CDR3: TGCAGATTGGGATCACTCTATGGCTACACCTTC. Translated, it gives CRLGSLYGYTF.

The V gene is TRBV7-2, the J gene TRBJ2-3; 13 bases line up with TRBD2. Germline CDR1 SGHTA, CDR2 FQGNSA. Trimming at V came to 6 bases and at J to 6 bases, leaving 6 bases not matched to a gene. The CDR3 loop spans 15 amino acids. The CDR3 here is CASSPGLAGPDTQYF. In DNA, the CDR3 is TGTGCCAGCAGTCCGGGACTAGCGGGACCGGATACGCAGTATTTT.

This chain connects TRBV6-1 to TRBJ2-7; TRBD2 might be the D (5 bases). V gave up 6 bases and J gave up 6 bases, with 12 bases separating them. The CDR3 runs 12 residues. Per germline, CDR1 MNHNS and CDR2 SASEGT. This chain's CDR3 is CASRATSSEQYF. The DNA for the CDR3 is TGTGCCAGCAGGGCAACTAGTAGCGAGCAGTACTTC.

The V call is TRBV6-5, the J call TRBJ2-5, with TRBD1 matching 8 bases. Per the germline V gene, CDR1 is MNHEY and CDR2 is SVGAGI. This CDR3 region has 15 residues. V shed 6 bases, J shed 5 bases, and the junction held 11 bases outside the gene matches. The CDR3 region is CASRGGQGRGETQYF. DNA for the CDR3: TGTGCCAGCAGGGGCGGACAGGGAAGGGGTGAGACCCAGTACTTC.

The V gene is TRBV27, the J gene TRBJ1-2; 8 bases line up with TRBD1. Trimming removed 2 bases from V and 8 bases from J; junction bases left unmatched: 10. This CDR3 has 15 amino acids. In germline, CDR1 is MNHEY, CDR2 SMNVEV (reference sequence). CDR3 protein: CASSLGPSGGHGYTF. Here the CDR3 DNA reads TGTGCCAGCAGTTTAGGTCCCTCAGGGGGCCACGGCTACACCTTC.

The rearrangement joins TRBV10-3 to TRBJ2-7; 9 bases match TRBD1. The trim removed 6 bases at V and 3 bases at J, leaving 6 bases unmatched. In germline, CDR1 is ENHRY, CDR2 SYGVKD. This CDR3 spans 14 amino acids. Here the CDR3 DNA reads TGTGCCATCAGCCTTCGGACAGGGGTCTACGAGCAGTACTTC. This encodes CAISLRTGVYEQYF.

The chain is built from TRBV5-4 and TRBJ1-1; no definite D call. CDR1 and CDR2 from the germline V gene are SGHNT and YYREEE (reference sequence). The length of the CDR3 is 13 residues. Trimming took off 3 bases at V and 1 base at J, with 7 bases between the two ends. The chain's CDR3 is CASSWSGNTEAFF. In nucleotides, the CDR3 is TGTGCCAGCAGCTGGAGCGGGAACACTGAAGCTTTCTTT. Based on the CDR3 plus reference TRBV5-4 and TRBJ1-1, the full variable domain is ETGVTQSPTHLIKTRGQQVTLRCSSQSGHNTVSWYQQALGQGPQFIFQYYREEENGRGNFPPRFSGLQFPNYSSELNVNALELDDSALYLCASSWSGNTEAFFGQGTRLTVV.

This chain links TRBV6-5 with TRBJ1-1; no firm D call. V dropped 5 bases and J dropped 7 bases, with 8 bases sitting between them. The germline V gene has CDR1 MNHEY and CDR2 SVGAGI. There are 11 residues in the CDR3. CDR3 nucleotides: TGTGCCAGCAGTCGGGCAGATGAAGCTTTCTTT. As protein: CASSRADEAFF.

The V call is TRBV18, the J call TRBJ2-7; 9 nucleotides align to TRBD1. Germline V gene lookup returns CDR1 KGHSH and CDR2 LQKENI. V gave up 8 bases and J gave up 3 bases; unmatched junction bases: 11. This CDR3 is built from 15 residues. The DNA of the CDR3 is TGTGCCAGCCCCCTACCGGGACAGGGAGACTACGAGCAGTACTTC. It codes for CASPLPGQGDYEQYF.

This chain connects TRBV7-2 to TRBJ1-6; no clear D. Per germline, CDR1 SGHTA and CDR2 FQGNSA. The CDR3 runs to 15 residues. Trimming pared 1 base from V and 7 bases from J, leaving 11 bases between. The CDR3 spells CASSLGRVENSPLHF. Written as DNA, the CDR3 is TGTGCCAGCAGCTTAGGGCGGGTAGAGAATTCACCCCTCCACTTT.

Only one count was recorded for this clone. The chain uses TRBV7-9 and TRBJ2-5; TRBD2 is a possible D gene (6 bases). The last part of the DNA fits TRBJ2-7 better; the J call may be wrong. Germline loops: CDR1 SEHNR, CDR2 FQNEAQ (reference sequence). The CDR3 is made up of 14 amino acids. In DNA, the CDR3 is TGTGCCAGCAGCTTAACGGGAGTGAACTACGAGCAGTACTTC. Translated, it gives CASSLTGVNYEQYF.

The chain carries TRBV7-2 and TRBJ1-5; no clear D gene. The CDR3 covers 14 residues. Germline V CDR1 and CDR2: SGHTA, FQGNSA. Trimming took 3 bases from V and 3 from J, leaving 9 bases between them. CDR3 DNA sequence: TGTGCCAGCAGCTTGCAACAGACCAATCAGCCCCAGCATTTT. The encoded protein is CASSLQQTNQPQHF.

The V call is TRBV7-2, the J call TRBJ1-1; 10 bases are a match to TRBD1. Germline V gene sequence: CDR1 SGHTA, CDR2 FQGNSA. CDR3 length: 12 amino acids. The trim removed 5 bases at V and 11 bases at J, leaving 5 bases unmatched. CDR3 nucleotides: TGTGCCAGCAGCAGAGACAGGGGGCCGGCTTTCTTT. Encoded protein: CASSRDRGPAFF. Complete variable domain (other parts from reference TRBV7-2 and TRBJ1-1): GAGVSQSPSNKVTEKGKDVELRCDPISGHTALYWYRQSLGQGLEFLIYFQGNSAPDKSGLPSDRFSAERTGGSVSTLTIQRTQQEDSAVYLCASSRDRGPAFFGQGTRLTVV.

This clone has just a few counts. Germline and junction disagree at one end, which may indicate a read error. The genes are TRBV6-5 and TRBJ2-3; TRBD2 aligns across 8 bases. The CDR3 covers 14 residues. Germline V gene data show CDR1 as MNHEY and CDR2 as SVGAGI. The CDR3 loop is CACSGRVATDTQYF. For the CDR3, the DNA is TGTGCCTGCAGCGGGAGAGTGGCCACAGATACGCAGTATTTT.

The chain carries TRBV12-5 and TRBJ1-4; D is undetermined. CDR1 and CDR2 from the germline V gene are LGHNT and FRNRAP. V was cut by 1 base and J by 8 bases, with 11 bases left in between. CDR3 size: 14 residues. This CDR3 reads CASGLGMGEEKLFF. The CDR3 coding sequence is TGTGCTAGTGGTTTGGGTATGGGTGAGGAAAAACTGTTTTTT.

The V and J genes are TRBV7-9 and TRBJ2-7; D unclear. The CDR3 extends over 15 amino acids. Germline assignment: CDR1 SEHNR and CDR2 FQNEAQ (reference sequence). V was pared by 0 bases and J by 1 base, with 10 bases between. This CDR3 reads CASSLAPYTSYEQYF. The CDR3 DNA reads TGTGCCAGCAGCTTAGCCCCTTATACGTCCTACGAGCAGTACTTC.

The gene calls are TRBV10-3 and TRBJ2-3; the match to TRBD1 covers 10 bases. Germline assignment: CDR1 ENHRY and CDR2 SYGVKD. The CDR3 extends over 16 amino acids. With V trimmed by 5 bases and J by 5 bases, 10 bases remained unmatched. In nucleotides, the CDR3 is TGTGCCATCAGTAACTCCCCCGGGACAGGGGTAGATACGCAGTATTTT. Its translation: CAISNSPGTGVDTQYF.

This chain links TRBV10-2 with TRBJ2-1; no clear D. This CDR3 is built from 15 residues. Germline V lookup: CDR1 WSHSY, CDR2 SAAADI. The V and J ends lost 3 bases and 4 bases respectively, with 13 bases between them. The CDR3: CASSEVGLRYNEQFF. The CDR3 DNA reads TGCGCCAGCAGTGAAGTAGGGCTGAGGTACAATGAGCAGTTCTTC.

This clone came up a few times. As DNA, the CDR3 is TGTGCCAGCAGTGAGGCGGGCAGCGGTGAAAAACTGTTTTTT. The encoded protein is CASSEAGSGEKLFF. The chain recombines TRBV25-1 with TRBJ1-4, with D unclear. Germline V gives CDR1 MGHDK, CDR2 SYGVNS. Trimming cost V 3 bases and J 7 bases, with 12 bases left between them. This CDR3 comprises 14 residues.

The chain joins TRBV30 to TRBJ2-2; 14 nucleotides agree with TRBD2. The trim removed 3 bases at V and 8 bases at J, leaving 5 bases unmatched. Germline CDR1 reads GTSNPN; CDR2 reads SVGIG (reference sequence). The CDR3 runs to 15 residues. CDR3 DNA sequence: TGTGCCTGGAGGTCGGGACTAGCGGGAGCGGGGGAGCTGTTTTTT. Residues: CAWRSGLAGAGELFF.

The CDR3 region has the DNA TGTGCCAGCAGCTTAGAGTCACAGGGGTACAATGAGCAGTTCTTC. Translated, it gives CASSLESQGYNEQFF. The chain joins TRBV11-3 to TRBJ2-1; 7 positions agree with TRBD1. The V gene's germline CDR1 is SGHNT and CDR2 YENEEA. Losses at the gene ends were 0 bases for V and 4 bases for J; bases not matched to a gene: 3. This CDR3 is built from 15 residues.

This chain uses TRBV28 with TRBJ2-1, with TRBD2 as a possible D gene (5 bases). The CDR3 is 13 residues long. Trimming stripped 2 bases from V and 4 bases from J, with 6 bases between. The germline gives CDR1 MDHEN, CDR2 SYDVKM. The CDR3 region is CASSLRGYNEQFF. The CDR3 coding sequence is TGTGCCAGCAGTTTACGGGGTTACAATGAGCAGTTCTTC.

The chain joins TRBV5-4 to TRBJ1-5; 8 bases fit TRBD1. Trimming cost V 2 bases and J 3 bases; bases outside gene matches: 7. Germline V gene sequence: CDR1 SGHNT, CDR2 YYREEE (reference sequence). The length of the CDR3 is 16 residues. CDR3 residues: CASSLTGGWVNQPQHF. The CDR3 DNA sequence: TGTGCCAGCAGCTTAACAGGGGGTTGGGTCAATCAGCCCCAGCATTTT.